Listed below are T cell receptor beta chains from one sample, sequenced in a study of cytotoxic CD8 clonotypes in ibrutinib-treated CLL. Produced via immunoSEQ multiplex PCR; TCRdb's table is partial and in-frame only. This table has 150,000 or so clones, approximately 85% appearing once. This sample comprised PBMCs, obtained after 24 months of ibrutinib treatment. Receptor source: a human donor with chronic lymphocytic leukemia. Each CDR3 is given with its conserved first and last residue. D genes are given only for firm matches. Rows give clone size only sometimes, using once, few, many, or a class for an expanded clone.

.	.	TRBJ1-3	TRBV9	TGTGCCAGCAGCGTAGAAGCAGGGAAAAGCTCTGGAAACACCATATATTTT	CASSVEAGKSSGNTIYF
.	once	TRBJ1-1	TRBV7-8	TGTGCCAGCAGCTTAGTTCGGAGTAACACTGAAGCTTTCTTT	CASSLVRSNTEAFF
.	.	TRBJ2-5	TRBV19	TGTGCCAGTAGCCCGACGAGGGGAGAGACCCAGTACTTC	CASSPTRGETQYF
TRBD1	.	TRBJ1-2	TRBV5-4	TGTGCCAGCAGCTTAGGGACAGAAGCTAACTATGGCTACACCTTC	CASSLGTEANYGYTF
.	few	TRBJ1-2	TRBV2	TGTGCCAGCAGTGCGGTGATCTATGGCTACACCTTC	CASSAVIYGYTF
.	.	TRBJ1-1	TRBV10-3	TGTGCCATCAGTGAGGCCCCGAACACTGAAGCTTTCTTT	CAISEAPNTEAFF
TRBD1	.	TRBJ1-2	TRBV28	TGTGCCAGCAGTTTGTTCACTCTGCGGGACAGTTATGGCTACACCTTC	CASSLFTLRDSYGYTF
.	.	TRBJ1-2	TRBV28	TGCGCAATCCCAGGACATTCTTTAGATGGCTACACCTTC	CAIPGHSLDGYTF
TRBD1	few	TRBJ2-7	TRBV6-5	TGTGCCAGCAGACGAGGACAGGGGATGGCTCACGAGCAGTACTTC	CASRRGQGMAHEQYF
.	few	TRBJ2-7	TRBV7-9	TGTGCCAGCAGCTTAGAGGTCTACGAGCAGTACTTC	CASSLEVYEQYF
TRBD2	.	TRBJ2-1	TRBV28	TGTGCCAGCAGTAGGGGACTACGGAATGAGCAGTTCTTC	CASSRGLRNEQFF
.	.	TRBJ1-1	TRBV19	TGTGCCAGTAGTCCCCTGGGGGCAGGGAGGGATGAAGCTTTCTTT	CASSPLGAGRDEAFF
.	.	TRBJ2-1	TRBV23-1	TGCGCCAGCAGTCACCCAGGGCGTTCCTACAATGAGCAGTTCTTC	CASSHPGRSYNEQFF
.	.	TRBJ2-2	TRBV18	TGTGCCAGCTCAAAGATTGGGAACACCGGGGAGCTGTTTTTT	CASSKIGNTGELFF
.	.	TRBJ2-7	TRBV4-1	TGCGCCAGCAGCCAAGATCGTTGGGGCCAGCCGTCCCCCTACGAGCAGTACTTC	CASSQDRWGQPSPYEQYF
TRBD1	.	TRBJ2-1	TRBV19	TGTGCCAGTAGCAACGGACAGGGGGCCACCTACAATGAGCAGTTCTTC	CASSNGQGATYNEQFF
.	.	TRBJ2-7	TRBV7-6	TGTGCCAGCAGCGTACTCCCTGGCGACTCCTACGAGCAGTACTTC	CASSVLPGDSYEQYF
TRBD1	.	TRBJ1-5	TRBV7-9	TGTGCCAGCAGCTCGGGACAGACGGTCAATCAGCCCCAGCATTTT	CASSSGQTVNQPQHF
.	.	TRBJ2-1	TRBV27	TGTGCCAGCAGTAGCCAGGGAACCCCCTACAATGAGCAGTTCTTC	CASSSQGTPYNEQFF
.	.	TRBJ1-5	TRBV28	TGTGCCAGCAGTTTAAATCAGCCCCAGCATTTT	CASSLNQPQHF
TRBD1	.	TRBJ1-5	TRBV6-1	TGTGCCAGCAGTCCGGGACAGGGGGTTCTTCAGCCCCAGCATTTT	CASSPGQGVLQPQHF
.	.	TRBJ1-1	TRBV6-1	TGTGCCAGCAGGGCACCTCTGTCGGTTGAGGAAGCTTTCTTT	CASRAPLSVEEAFF
.	.	TRBJ1-1	TRBV28	TGTGCCAGCAGATCCACAGGGAGGAACACTGAAGCTTTCTTT	CASRSTGRNTEAFF
.	.	TRBJ2-7	TRBV28	TGTGCCAGCAGAGGGACTGCCTACGAGCAGTACTTC	CASRGTAYEQYF
TRBD2	.	TRBJ2-1	TRBV7-6	TGTGCCAGCAGCTTAATACTAAGCGGGAGCTACAATGAGCAGTTCTTC	CASSLILSGSYNEQFF
.	.	TRBJ2-1	TRBV7-9	TGTGCCAGCAGCTTAGTGGAGGTTACAGAGGTCTTC	CASSLVEVTEVF